Each of the 14 T cell receptor beta chains below was sequenced from the same sample in a study of high-grade serous ovarian cancer treatment subgroups. Tumor tissue was taken before any definitive surgery or chemotherapy was given. Some clones are missing from TCRdb's copy, which holds only in-frame ones; the method was immunoSEQ multiplex PCR. This sample carries thousands of clones, around 77% of them seen once, and the ten largest clones take under 20%. Sequenced material: tumor tissue. These receptors were collected from a human donor with high-grade serous ovarian cancer.

The chain has TRBV9 and TRBJ2-1, with TRBD2 matching over 12 bases. CDR1 and CDR2 from the germline V gene are SGDLS and YYNGEE. The V and J ends lost 4 bases and 5 bases, in that order; junction bases with no gene match: 7. The CDR3 is 16 residues long. CDR3 DNA: TGTGCCAGCAGCTCGCGGACTAGCGGGACCCACAATGAGCAGTTCTTC. The encoded protein is CASSSRTSGTHNEQFF.

The genes are TRBV10-2 and TRBJ2-3, with D maybe TRBD1 (6 bases). The CDR3 is made up of 13 amino acids. CDR1 WSHSY and CDR2 SAAADI come from the germline V gene. Trimming pared 7 bases from V and 0 bases from J, leaving 8 bases between. The CDR3 loop reads CASNGQSTDTQYF. CDR3 DNA sequence: TGCGCCAGCAATGGACAGAGCACAGATACGCAGTATTTT.

Sample share makes this clone large. CDR3 loop: CASSLAPTGSNGYTF. In nucleotides, the CDR3 is TGTGCCAGCAGCTTGGCCCCGACAGGGAGTAATGGCTACACCTTC. The V and J genes are TRBV5-6 and TRBJ1-2; 7 bases map to TRBD1. From germline, CDR1 is SGHDT and CDR2 YYEEEE. The CDR3 has 15 residues. J lost 6 bases, V lost 0 bases, and 8 bases had no gene match. The full variable domain, its missing parts supplied by reference TRBV5-6 and TRBJ1-2, is DAGVTQSPTHLIKTRGQQVTLRCSPKSGHDTVSWYQQALGQGPQFIFQYYEEEERQRGNFPDRFSGHQFPNYSSELNVNALLLGDSALYLCASSLAPTGSNGYTFGSGTRLTVV.

V gene TRBV21-1 combines with J gene TRBJ2-5; no DNA check was done on the table's D call, TRBD2. TRBV21-1 is deemed a pseudogene. The CDR3 runs 15 residues. The CDR3 DNA follows: TGTGCCAGCAGCACCCCGGGACTAGTTTACGAGACCCAGTACTTC. Translated: CASSTPGLVYETQYF.

The chain carries TRBV30 and TRBJ1-4; perhaps TRBD1 as D (5 bases). Looked up from germline, CDR1 is GTSNPN and CDR2 is SVGIG (reference sequence). The CDR3 is made up of 15 amino acids. V lost 5 bases and J lost 8, with 21 bases in between. Here the CDR3 reads CAWEHLGASREKLFF. DNA for the CDR3: TGTGCCTGGGAACACCTAGGGGCCTCTCGGGAAAAACTGTTTTTT.

This clone came up once. This chain links TRBV10-3 with TRBJ2-7; D might be TRBD1 (5 bases). This CDR3 region has 16 residues. V lost 3 bases and J 0 bases, leaving 15 bases between the germline ends. CDR1 ENHRY and CDR2 SYGVKD come from the germline V gene. The CDR3 sequence is CAISDLFGDSSYEQYF. In DNA form, the CDR3 reads TGTGCCATCAGTGATTTATTCGGAGACAGCTCCTACGAGCAGTACTTC.

The rearrangement uses TRBV7-2 and TRBJ2-5; D may be TRBD1 (5 bases). Looked up from germline, CDR1 is SGHTA and CDR2 is FQGNSA. V dropped 3 bases and J dropped 2 bases, with 7 bases sitting between them. The CDR3 length is 13 residues. The chain's CDR3 is CASSLGQQETQYF. DNA of the CDR3: TGTGCCAGCAGCTTGGGGCAGCAAGAGACCCAGTACTTC.

DNA of the CDR3: TGTGCCAGTAGTATAGATCGGGCAGACATTAGGGCTTTCTTT. This encodes CASSIDRADIRAFF. The chain links TRBV19 to TRBJ1-1; D remains ambiguous. Per germline, CDR1 LNHDA and CDR2 SQIVND (reference sequence). The CDR3 runs 14 residues. Trimming removed 0 bases at V and 11 bases at J, with 16 bases between.

The chain is built from TRBV4-2 and TRBJ2-3; D might be TRBD2 (6 bases). Trimming cost V 1 base and J 3 bases, with 11 bases left between them. Germline V gene lookup returns CDR1 LGHNA and CDR2 YNFKEQ. CDR3 length: 15 amino acids. In DNA, the CDR3 is TGTGCCAGCAGCCAAGGGGACTCTAAAACAGATACGCAGTATTTT. It codes for CASSQGDSKTDTQYF.

The V gene is TRBV7-2, the J gene TRBJ1-3; tentative D call: TRBD1 (5 bases). Trimming pared 4 bases from V and 4 bases from J, leaving 17 bases between. This CDR3 contains 16 residues. Germline CDR1 is SGHTA and CDR2 is FQGNSA. This CDR3 reads CASSSIRQRPGNTIYF. The DNA of the CDR3 is TGTGCCAGCAGCTCCATTCGACAGCGGCCGGGAAACACCATATATTTT.

This chain joins TRBV6-5 and TRBJ1-1; D gene unclear. Germline V lookup: CDR1 MNHEY, CDR2 SVGAGI. The CDR3 has 12 residues. The CDR3 loop is CLARRADTEAFF. The CDR3 DNA is TGTCTAGCGAGGAGGGCGGACACTGAAGCTTTCTTT.

The V and J genes are TRBV7-9 and TRBJ2-3; 8 nucleotides line up with TRBD2. The CDR3 has 15 residues. From germline, CDR1 is SEHNR and CDR2 FQNEAQ (reference sequence). Unmatched junction bases numbered 11, after V lost 10 bases and J lost 2 bases. As DNA, the CDR3 is TGTGCCACCCTAAGGCTAGCGGGTAACACAGATACGCAGTATTTT. It encodes CATLRLAGNTDTQYF.

V usage is TRBV6-6 and J usage is TRBJ1-2, with TRBD1 identical over 9 bases. The CDR3 covers 15 residues. V was pared by 5 bases and J by 6 bases, with 10 bases of the junction left unmatched. The germline gives CDR1 MNHNY, CDR2 SVGAGI (reference sequence). CDR3 loop: CASSDEEQGADGYTF. The DNA of the CDR3 is TGTGCCAGCAGTGACGAGGAACAGGGGGCGGATGGCTACACCTTC.

This chain joins TRBV7-2 and TRBJ2-2, with no clear D. V was shortened by 0 bases and J by 2 bases, with 13 bases between the two germline ends. In germline, CDR1 is SGHTA, CDR2 FQGNSA. The CDR3 spans 17 residues. This CDR3 is CASSLAFRLENTGELFF. For the CDR3, the DNA is TGTGCCAGCAGCTTAGCGTTCAGGCTGGAAAACACCGGGGAGCTGTTTTTT.